This T cell receptor (beta chain) was sequenced during a study of cytomegalovirus exposure and HLA in healthy donors. With regard to this clone: What it binds is not known.

Overall study findings and caveats: Follow-up analysis seemed to connect common viral pathogens with several of the most significant clusters identified.

The CDR3 loop spans 15 amino acids. Germline trimming cut 3 bases from V and 4 bases from J; bases unmatched to any gene: 5. The germline CDR1 and CDR2 sequences are MGHRA and YSYEKL. PCR primers comprised 60 Vbeta and 13 Jbeta primers. Sequenced by immunoSEQ multiplex PCR; TCRdb stores in-frame clones only, minus some. Here the sample spans about 200,000 clones, under 70% being singletons. Sequenced: PBMCs. The chain has TRBV4-1 and TRBJ1-4, with 7 bases fitting TRBD1. The source is a man in his forties in good health and CMV-seropositive. CDR3 residues: CASSHGDRSNEKLFF. CDR3 bases: TGCGCCAGCAGCCATGGGGACAGAAGTAATGAAAAACTGTTTTTT.